The 20 T cell receptor beta chains below all came from one sample that was sequenced in a study of blood T cell repertoires in COVID-19 (TCRdb year 2020). Library method: the immunoSEQ multiplex PCR assay. In its TCRdb copy, this immuneACCESS table keeps in-frame sequences only and misses some clones. Where compared with another copy, unresolved V genes explain less than half of these, and the others have no known cause. The sample has around 100,000 clones on record, about 89% of them singletons. Approximately 2% of the sample belongs to the ten largest clones. The sequencing input was peripheral blood. These receptors were obtained from a man between 50 and 59 years old with active COVID-19.

This chain links TRBV19 with TRBJ1-2; D uncertain. CDR1 and CDR2 from the germline V gene are LNHDA and SQIVND (reference sequence). The length of the CDR3 is 13 residues. The V and J ends lost 6 bases and 8 bases respectively, with 16 bases between them. CDR3 nucleotides: TGTGCCAGTAGCAAAAACGGGGTGCGGGGCTACACCTTC. Translation: CASSKNGVRGYTF.

The chain employs TRBV5-4 and TRBJ2-3; TRBD2 matches 11 bases. The CDR3 contains 16 residues. Germline trimming cut 3 bases from V and 0 bases from J; bases unmatched to any gene: 3. Germline V CDR1 and CDR2: SGHNT, YYREEE (reference sequence). The DNA of the CDR3 is TGTGCCAGCAGCTCCGGACTAGCGGGCAGCACAGATACGCAGTATTTT. It translates to CASSSGLAGSTDTQYF.

The chain recombines TRBV6-1 with TRBJ1-5, with a possible D match to TRBD1 (6 bases). Germline V gives CDR1 MNHNS, CDR2 SASEGT. The CDR3 has 15 residues. Deletions cut 3 bases from V and 4 bases from J, with 13 bases between. The CDR3 loop is CASSDNRAPNQPQHF. DNA for the CDR3: TGTGCCAGCAGTGACAACAGGGCCCCTAATCAGCCCCAGCATTTT.

The genes are TRBV7-9 and TRBJ2-1; 7 bases match TRBD2. Germline values: CDR1 SEHNR, CDR2 FQNEAQ (reference sequence). This CDR3 contains 12 residues. V lost 4 bases to trimming and J lost 9 bases; unmatched junction nucleotides: 3. The CDR3 loop is CASSSSGGEQFF. CDR3 nucleotide sequence: TGTGCCAGCAGCTCCTCGGGAGGTGAGCAGTTCTTC.

The rearrangement uses TRBV10-3 and TRBJ1-5, with 9 bases aligning to TRBD1. Per germline, CDR1 ENHRY and CDR2 SYGVKD. J lost 6 bases, V lost 8 bases, and 2 bases had no gene match. CDR3 length: 12 amino acids. The CDR3 reads CAISQGAQPQHF. The DNA of the CDR3 is TGTGCCATCTCACAGGGGGCTCAGCCCCAGCATTTT.

The rearrangement uses TRBV19 and TRBJ1-1; D gene ambiguous. The CDR3 is 15 amino acids. V lost 3 bases, J lost 1 base, and 12 bases lay in between. CDR1 is LNHDA and CDR2 is SQIVND in the germline V gene (reference sequence). DNA for the CDR3: TGTGCCAGTAGTATCCCCGGGGTTAAGAACACTGAAGCTTTCTTT. Protein sequence: CASSIPGVKNTEAFF.

This CDR3 reads CASSFGERNEQFF. DNA for the CDR3: TGCGCCAGCAGCTTTGGGGAGAGGAATGAGCAGTTCTTC. J is TRBJ2-1 and V is TRBV5-1; TRBD2 is a possible D gene (5 bases). This CDR3 is 13 amino acids long. CDR1 is SGHRS and CDR2 is YFSETQ in the germline V gene. Trimming left V 2 bases short and J 7 bases short, with 10 bases between.

V gene TRBV11-2 combines with J gene TRBJ2-1; 7 nucleotides match TRBD1. The germline V gene has CDR1 SGHAT and CDR2 FQNNGV. V gave up 4 bases and J gave up 6 bases; unmatched junction bases: 15. CDR3 length: 17 residues. CDR3 nucleotides: TGTGCCAGCAGCTATTCACTAAAGGACAGGATGGGCAATGAGCAGTTCTTC. Protein sequence: CASSYSLKDRMGNEQFF.

The CDR3 loop reads CASSQDLAFKGNTIYF. CDR3 DNA sequence: TGTGCCAGCAGCCAAGATCTGGCATTCAAAGGAAACACCATATATTTT. The chain carries TRBV3-1 (or the pseudogene TRBV3-2) and TRBJ1-3; D is unresolved. The CDR3 length is 16 residues. Per the germline V gene, CDR1 is LGHDT and CDR2 is YNNKEL (reference sequence). The V gene lost 0 bases and the J gene lost 4 bases, with 13 bases spanning the gap.

This clone came up once. The chain combines TRBV18 with TRBJ2-7; 9 nucleotides agree with TRBD1. The CDR3 spans 15 residues. V was clipped by 2 bases and J by 5 bases; unmatched bases: 7. The V gene's germline CDR1 is KGHSH and CDR2 LQKENI. CDR3 in amino acids: CASSPSWDRVNEQYF. CDR3 bases: TGTGCCAGCTCACCATCCTGGGACAGGGTGAACGAGCAGTACTTC. Supplemented by reference TRBV18 and TRBJ2-7, the full variable domain reads NAGVMQNPRHLVRRRGQEARLRCSPMKGHSHVYWYRQLPEEGLKFMVYLQKENIIDESGMPKERFSAEFPKEGPSILRIQQVVRGDSAAYFCASSPSWDRVNEQYFGPGTRLTVT.

J is TRBJ2-3 and V is TRBV10-1; D not resolved. Per germline, CDR1 WNHNN and CDR2 SYGVQD (reference sequence). The CDR3 consists of 13 residues. V shed 6 bases and J shed 2 bases, with 9 bases lying between them. CDR3 bases: TGCGCCAGCAGCTACAGTTACACAGATACGCAGTATTTT. Its protein product is CASSYSYTDTQYF.

The rearrangement uses TRBV5-8 and TRBJ2-7; 11 nucleotides line up with TRBD1. This CDR3 comprises 16 residues. The V and J ends lost 6 bases and 0 bases, in that order; junction bases with no gene match: 8. Germline values: CDR1 SGHTS, CDR2 YDEGEE. The CDR3: CASTWHGTGGSYEQYV. The CDR3 nucleotides read TGTGCCAGCACCTGGCACGGGACAGGGGGCTCCTACGAGCAGTACGTC.

This chain joins TRBV6-6 and TRBJ1-2; the match to TRBD1 covers 7 bases. The CDR3 is 15 residues long. The germline V gene encodes CDR1 MNHNY and CDR2 SVGAGI (reference sequence). V lost 5 bases and J lost 6; bases outside the gene matches: 12. As DNA, the CDR3 is TGTGCCAGCAGTCCCGACAGGGTAGCGGGGGATGGCTACACCTTC. Translated, it gives CASSPDRVAGDGYTF.

The rearrangement joins TRBV19 to TRBJ1-1; possibly TRBD1 for D (6 bases). The CDR3 spans 13 residues. V was pared by 6 bases and J by 6 bases, with 14 bases between. CDR1 and CDR2 from the germline V gene are LNHDA and SQIVND (reference sequence). The DNA of the CDR3 is TGTGCCAGTAGCGGTAACAGGGCGCCTGAAGCTTTCTTT. Its protein product is CASSGNRAPEAFF.

The J gene is TRBJ1-4, the V gene TRBV7-9; 8 positions agree with TRBD1. The CDR3 consists of 14 residues. V shed 5 bases, J shed 8 bases, and the junction held 7 bases outside the gene matches. CDR1 is SEHNR and CDR2 is FQNEAQ in the germline V gene (reference sequence). In DNA form, the CDR3 reads TGTGCCAGCAGCCTCGACAGGGGTGGAGAAAAACTGTTTTTT. Translated: CASSLDRGGEKLFF.

This chain joins TRBV19 and TRBJ2-3; 7 bases map to TRBD2. Germline-derived CDR1 and CDR2 are LNHDA and SQIVND (reference sequence). The CDR3 spans 17 residues. J gave up 5 bases and V 6 bases, and 17 bases lay outside the gene matches. CDR3: CASSSLGNGRPGDTQYF. The CDR3, as DNA: TGTGCCAGTAGCTCTCTCGGAAACGGGAGGCCTGGAGATACGCAGTATTTT.

The CDR3 loop reads CAWSPQGTLTDTQYF. The CDR3 DNA reads TGTGCCTGGAGTCCACAGGGGACGCTCACAGATACGCAGTATTTT. This chain uses TRBV30 with TRBJ2-3; 7 bases are shared with TRBD1. Germline V lookup: CDR1 GTSNPN, CDR2 SVGIG (reference sequence). J lost 2 bases, V lost 2 bases, and 7 bases had no gene match. There are 15 residues in the CDR3.

Written as DNA, the CDR3 is TGTGCCAGCAGCCCTCGGACTAGCGGGACGCAGTATTTT. Translation gives CASSPRTSGTQYF. The chain carries TRBV14 and TRBJ2-3; 11 positions match TRBD2. Germline loops: CDR1 SGHDN, CDR2 FVKESK. This CDR3 spans 13 amino acids. Germline trimming cut 4 bases from V and 9 bases from J; bases unmatched to any gene: 3. The full variable domain, in which reference TRBV14 and TRBJ2-3 provide the parts outside the CDR3, is EAGVTQFPSHSVIEKGQTVTLRCDPISGHDNLYWYRRVMGKEIKFLLHFVKESKQDESGMPNNRFLAERTGGTYSTLKVQPAELEDSGVYFCASSPRTSGTQYFGPGTRLTVL.

The DNA of the CDR3 is TGTGCCAGTAGTATAGATGGCATATATGGCTACACCTTC. Amino acids: CASSIDGIYGYTF. The chain uses TRBV19 and TRBJ1-2; no clear D gene. The CDR3 covers 13 residues. Germline CDR1 is LNHDA and CDR2 is SQIVND (reference sequence). V lost 0 bases to trimming and J lost 5 bases, with 7 bases between them. Full variable domain (remainder filled in from reference TRBV19 and TRBJ1-2): DGGITQSPKYLFRKEGQNVTLSCEQNLNHDAMYWYRQDPGQGLRLIYYSQIVNDFQKGDIAEGYSVSREKKESFPLTVTSAQKNPTAFYLCASSIDGIYGYTFGSGTRLTVV.

The chain couples TRBV6-5 to TRBJ1-6, with no clear D. Trimming removed 6 bases at V and 9 bases at J, with 6 bases between. The CDR3 spans 11 residues. The germline CDR1 and CDR2 sequences are MNHEY and SVGAGI. The DNA of the CDR3 is TGTGCCAGCAGGCAGATTTCACCCCTCCACTTT. It is translated as CASRQISPLHF.